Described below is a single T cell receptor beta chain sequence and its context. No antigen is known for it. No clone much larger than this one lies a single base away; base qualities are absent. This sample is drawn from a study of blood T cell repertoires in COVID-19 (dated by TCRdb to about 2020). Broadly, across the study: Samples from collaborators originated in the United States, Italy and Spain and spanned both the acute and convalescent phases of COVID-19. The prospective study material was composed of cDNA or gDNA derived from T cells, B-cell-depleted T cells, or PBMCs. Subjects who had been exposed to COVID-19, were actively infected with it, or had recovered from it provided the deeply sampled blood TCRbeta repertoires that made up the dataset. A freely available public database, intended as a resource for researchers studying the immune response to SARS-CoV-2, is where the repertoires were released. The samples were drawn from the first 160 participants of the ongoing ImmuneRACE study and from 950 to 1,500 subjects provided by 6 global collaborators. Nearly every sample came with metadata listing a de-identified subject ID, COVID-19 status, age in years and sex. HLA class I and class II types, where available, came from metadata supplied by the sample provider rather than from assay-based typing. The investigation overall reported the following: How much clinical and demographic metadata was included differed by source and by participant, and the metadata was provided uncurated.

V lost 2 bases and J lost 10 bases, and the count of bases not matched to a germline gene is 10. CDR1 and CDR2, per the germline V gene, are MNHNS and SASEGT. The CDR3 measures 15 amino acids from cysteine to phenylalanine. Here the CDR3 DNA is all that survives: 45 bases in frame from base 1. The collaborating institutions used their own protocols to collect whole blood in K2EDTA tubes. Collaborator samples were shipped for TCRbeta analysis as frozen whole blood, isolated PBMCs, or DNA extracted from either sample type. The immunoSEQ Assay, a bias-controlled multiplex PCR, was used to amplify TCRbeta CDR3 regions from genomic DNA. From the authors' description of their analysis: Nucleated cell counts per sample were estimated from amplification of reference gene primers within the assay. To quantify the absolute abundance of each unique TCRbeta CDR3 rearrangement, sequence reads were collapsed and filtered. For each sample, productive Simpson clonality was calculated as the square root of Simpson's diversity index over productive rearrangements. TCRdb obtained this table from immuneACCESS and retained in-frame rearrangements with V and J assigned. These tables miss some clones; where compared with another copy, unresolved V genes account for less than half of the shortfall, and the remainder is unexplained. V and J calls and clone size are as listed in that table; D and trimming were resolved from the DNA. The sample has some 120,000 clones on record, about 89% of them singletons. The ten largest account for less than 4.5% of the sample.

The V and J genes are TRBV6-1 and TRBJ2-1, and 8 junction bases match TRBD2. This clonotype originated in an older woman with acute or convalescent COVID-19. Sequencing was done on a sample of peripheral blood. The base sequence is TGTGCCAGCAGTGAACCCGGGAGGGCCCTAAACGAGCAGTTCTTC. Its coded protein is CASSEPGRALNEQFF.